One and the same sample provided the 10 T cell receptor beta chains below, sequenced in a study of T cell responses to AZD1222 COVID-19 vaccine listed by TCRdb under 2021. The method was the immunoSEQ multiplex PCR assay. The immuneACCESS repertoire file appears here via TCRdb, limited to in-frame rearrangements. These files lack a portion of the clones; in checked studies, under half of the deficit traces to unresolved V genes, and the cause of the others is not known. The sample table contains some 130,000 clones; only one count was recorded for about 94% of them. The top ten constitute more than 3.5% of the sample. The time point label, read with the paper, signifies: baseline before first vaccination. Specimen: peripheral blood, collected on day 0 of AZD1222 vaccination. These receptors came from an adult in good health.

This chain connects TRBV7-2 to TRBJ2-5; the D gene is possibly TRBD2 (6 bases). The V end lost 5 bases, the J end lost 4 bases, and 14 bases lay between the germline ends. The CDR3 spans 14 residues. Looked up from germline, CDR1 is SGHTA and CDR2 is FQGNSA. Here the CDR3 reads CASSRRLGGETQYF. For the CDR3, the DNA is TGTGCCAGCAGCCGCCGACTAGGCGGAGAGACCCAGTACTTC.

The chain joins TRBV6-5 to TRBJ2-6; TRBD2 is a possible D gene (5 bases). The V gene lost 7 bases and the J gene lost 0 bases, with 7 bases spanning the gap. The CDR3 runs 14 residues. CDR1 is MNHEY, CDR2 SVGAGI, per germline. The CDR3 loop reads CASTRASGANVLTF. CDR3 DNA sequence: TGTGCCAGCACGAGGGCCTCTGGGGCCAACGTCCTGACTTTC.

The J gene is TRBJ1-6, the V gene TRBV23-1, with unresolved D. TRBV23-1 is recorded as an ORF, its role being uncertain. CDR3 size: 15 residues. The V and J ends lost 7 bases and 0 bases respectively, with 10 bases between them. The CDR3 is CASTSGRSYNSPLHF. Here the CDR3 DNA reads TGCGCCAGCACCAGCGGGCGCTCCTATAATTCACCCCTCCACTTT.

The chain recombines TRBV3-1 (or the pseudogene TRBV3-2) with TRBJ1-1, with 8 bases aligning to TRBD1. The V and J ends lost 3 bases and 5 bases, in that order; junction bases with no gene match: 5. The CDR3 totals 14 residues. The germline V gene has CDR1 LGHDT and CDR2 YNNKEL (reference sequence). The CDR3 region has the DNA TGTGCCAGCAGCCAGTACAGGGGGGGGACTGAAGCTTTCTTT. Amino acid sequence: CASSQYRGGTEAFF.

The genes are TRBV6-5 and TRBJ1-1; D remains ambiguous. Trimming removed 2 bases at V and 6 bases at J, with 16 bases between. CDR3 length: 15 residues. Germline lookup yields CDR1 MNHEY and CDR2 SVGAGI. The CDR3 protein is CASSYLPSPFPEAFF. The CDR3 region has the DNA TGTGCCAGCAGTTACCTCCCGAGTCCGTTCCCTGAAGCTTTCTTT.

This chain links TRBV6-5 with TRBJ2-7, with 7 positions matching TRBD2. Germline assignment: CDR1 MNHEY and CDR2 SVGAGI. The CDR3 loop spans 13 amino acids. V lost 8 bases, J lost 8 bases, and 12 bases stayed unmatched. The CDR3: CASRGGNIGQQYF. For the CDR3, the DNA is TGTGCCAGCCGGGGAGGGAATATAGGTCAGCAGTACTTC.

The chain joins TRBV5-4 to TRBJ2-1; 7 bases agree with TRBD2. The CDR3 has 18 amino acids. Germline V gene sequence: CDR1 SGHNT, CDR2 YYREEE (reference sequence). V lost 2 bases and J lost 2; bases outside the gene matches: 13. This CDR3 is CASSFSGWRDGTYNEQFF. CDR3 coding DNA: TGTGCCAGCAGCTTTAGCGGGTGGAGGGATGGCACCTACAATGAGCAGTTCTTC.

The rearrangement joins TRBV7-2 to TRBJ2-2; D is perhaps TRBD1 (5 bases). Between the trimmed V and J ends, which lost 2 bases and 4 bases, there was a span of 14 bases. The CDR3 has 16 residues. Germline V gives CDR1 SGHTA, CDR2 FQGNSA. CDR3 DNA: TGTGCCAGCAGCTTAACGCCTCGCAGGGTCACCGGGGAGCTGTTTTTT. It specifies CASSLTPRRVTGELFF.

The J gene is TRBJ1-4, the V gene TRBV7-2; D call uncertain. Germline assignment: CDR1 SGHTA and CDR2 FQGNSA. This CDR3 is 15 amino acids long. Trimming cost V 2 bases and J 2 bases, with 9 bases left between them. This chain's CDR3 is CASSLSMGTNEKLFF. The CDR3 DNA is TGTGCCAGCAGCTTATCTATGGGGACTAATGAAAAACTGTTTTTT.

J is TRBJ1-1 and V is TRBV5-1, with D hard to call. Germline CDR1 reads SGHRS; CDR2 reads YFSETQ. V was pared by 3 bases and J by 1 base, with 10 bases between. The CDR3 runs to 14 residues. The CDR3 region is CASSYSAGNTEAFF. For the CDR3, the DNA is TGCGCCAGCAGCTACAGTGCTGGGAACACTGAAGCTTTCTTT.